What follows is one TCR beta chain and its context. In its sample, this clone was seen a few times. It has no known antigen specificity. No base quality information exists; no much larger clone differs at one position. The data stem from a study of T cells in narcolepsy (dated by TCRdb to 2016 to 2018). Looking at the study overall: The study enrolled patients with narcolepsy type 1 or type 2 (NT1, NT2) together with healthy control donors. Autoreactive T cells targeting hypocretin neuron self-antigens (hypocretin, TRIB2) were sought in narcolepsy patients, and TCR Vbeta sequencing was used to track clonotypes in blood and CSF. Overall study results and their limits: HCRT-specific and TRIB2-specific autoreactive clonotypes were highlighted in plots that compared CD4+ T cell clonotypes in CSF versus blood from the same patient. Autoreactive clonotypes were reported to be detected serially in the blood of the same patients and of different patients, but not in the blood of healthy controls.

Memory CD8+ T cells were sorted ex vivo from patient blood for TCR Vbeta sequencing and comparison with CSF CD8+ T cells. Library method: the immunoSEQ multiplex PCR assay. TCRdb stores this immuneACCESS table with in-frame sequences only. Part of the clones is absent; in the studies checked, under half of the shortfall reflects unresolved V genes, and no reason is known for the rest. The sample profile shows approximately 8,100 clones; about 61% of them were found once. The top ten hold about 21% of the sample. V has 1 base trimmed and J has 0 bases trimmed; junction bases matching no gene number 3. The CDR3 holds 15 amino acids from the cysteine to the phenylalanine. Of all the DNA, just the CDR3 is kept, 45 bases in frame from base 1. Reading the germline V gene (reference sequence) gives CDR1 LNHNV and CDR2 YYDKDF.

This sequence uses TRBV15 and TRBJ2-7, and TRBD1 aligns with 7 junction nucleotides. Sequencing input: CD45RA- memory CD8+ T cells from PBMCs. The cell subset or site label, read with the paper, signifies: memory T cells sorted ex vivo from peripheral blood. This clonotype was obtained from a human donor with narcolepsy. The CDR3: CATSRVRDSSYEQYF. DNA sequence: TGTGCCACCAGCAGAGTCCGGGACAGCTCCTACGAGCAGTACTTC. This CDR3, with the reference TRBV15 and TRBJ2-7 proteins standing in past its ends, gives the full variable domain DAMVIQNPRYQVTQFGKPVTLSCSQTLNHNVMYWYQQKSSQAPKLLFHYYDKDFNNEADTPDNFQSRRPNTSFCFLDIRSPGLGDTAMYLCATSRVRDSSYEQYFGPGTRLTVT.